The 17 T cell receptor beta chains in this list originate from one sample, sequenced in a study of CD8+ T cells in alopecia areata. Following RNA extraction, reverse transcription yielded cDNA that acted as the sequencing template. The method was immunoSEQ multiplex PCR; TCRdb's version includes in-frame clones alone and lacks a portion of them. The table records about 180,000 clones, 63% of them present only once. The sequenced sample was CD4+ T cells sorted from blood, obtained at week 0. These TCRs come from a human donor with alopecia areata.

The CDR3 nucleotides read TGTGCCTGGAGTGCGTCGCGCGAGCAGTACTTC. Protein product: CAWSASREQYF. This chain connects TRBV30 to TRBJ2-7; D remains ambiguous. Germline CDR1 and CDR2: GTSNPN and SVGIG (reference sequence). This CDR3 contains 11 residues. V was pared by 1 base and J by 6 bases, with 7 bases between.

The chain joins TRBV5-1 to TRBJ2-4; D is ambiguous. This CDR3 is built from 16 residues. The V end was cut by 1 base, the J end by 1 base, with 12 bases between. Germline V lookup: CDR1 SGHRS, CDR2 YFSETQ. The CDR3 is CASSLTFDRAKNIQYF. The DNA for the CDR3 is TGCGCCAGCAGCTTGACCTTCGATAGGGCCAAAAACATTCAGTACTTC.

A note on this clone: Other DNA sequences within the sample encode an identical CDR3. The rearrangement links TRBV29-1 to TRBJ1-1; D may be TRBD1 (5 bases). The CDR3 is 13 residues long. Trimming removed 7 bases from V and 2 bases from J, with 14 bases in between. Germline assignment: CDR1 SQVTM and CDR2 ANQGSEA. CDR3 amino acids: CSARTGGNTEAFF. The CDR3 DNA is TGCAGCGCACGGACGGGGGGAAACACTGAAGCTTTCTTT.

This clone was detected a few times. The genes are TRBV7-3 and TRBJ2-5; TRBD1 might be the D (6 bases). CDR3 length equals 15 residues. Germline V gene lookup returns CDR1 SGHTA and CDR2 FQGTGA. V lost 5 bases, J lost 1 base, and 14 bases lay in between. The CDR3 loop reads CASSAGGGRQETQYF. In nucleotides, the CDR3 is TGTGCCAGCAGCGCGGGTGGGGGCCGCCAAGAGACCCAGTACTTC. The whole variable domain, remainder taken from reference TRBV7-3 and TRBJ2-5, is GAGVSQTPSNKVTEKGKYVELRCDPISGHTALYWYRQSLGQGPEFLIYFQGTGAADDSGLPNDRFFAVRPEGSVSTLKIQRTERGDSAVYLCASSAGGGRQETQYFGPGTRLLVL.

This CDR3 is CASSLGPKPSPLHF. In DNA form, the CDR3 reads TGTGCCAGCAGCTTAGGCCCCAAACCCTCACCCCTCCACTTT. The chain combines TRBV11-2 with TRBJ1-6, with unresolved D. Germline CDR1 and CDR2: SGHAT and FQNNGV. The CDR3 is 14 amino acids. The V and J ends lost 1 base and 10 bases respectively, with 11 bases between them.

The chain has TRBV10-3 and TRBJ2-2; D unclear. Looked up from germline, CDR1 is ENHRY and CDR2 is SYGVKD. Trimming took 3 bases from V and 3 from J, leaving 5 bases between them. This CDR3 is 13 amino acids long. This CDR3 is CAISEQHTGELFF. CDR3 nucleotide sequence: TGTGCCATCAGTGAACAACACACCGGGGAGCTGTTTTTT.

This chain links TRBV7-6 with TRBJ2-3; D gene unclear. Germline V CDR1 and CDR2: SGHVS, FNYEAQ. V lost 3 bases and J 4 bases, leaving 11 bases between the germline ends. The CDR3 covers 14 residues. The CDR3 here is CASSFGSVADTQYF. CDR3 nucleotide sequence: TGTGCCAGCAGCTTCGGGTCTGTGGCAGATACGCAGTATTTT. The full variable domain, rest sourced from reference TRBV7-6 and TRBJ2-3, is GAGVSQSPRYKVTKRGQDVALRCDPISGHVSLYWYRQALGQGPEFLTYFNYEAQQDKSGLPNDRFSAERPEGSISTLTIQRTEQRDSAMYRCASSFGSVADTQYFGPGTRLTVL.

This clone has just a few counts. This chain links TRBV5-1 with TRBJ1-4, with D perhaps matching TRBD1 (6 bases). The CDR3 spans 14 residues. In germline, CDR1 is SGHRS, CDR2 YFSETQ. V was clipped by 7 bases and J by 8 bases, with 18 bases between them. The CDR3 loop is CASSEPGQNEKLFF. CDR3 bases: TGCGCCAGCTCTGAACCGGGACAAAACGAAAAACTGTTTTTT.

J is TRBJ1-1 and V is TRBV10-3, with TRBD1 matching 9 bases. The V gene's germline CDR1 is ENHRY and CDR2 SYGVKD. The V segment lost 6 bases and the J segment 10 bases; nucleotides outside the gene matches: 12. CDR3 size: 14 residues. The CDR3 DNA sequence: TGTGCCATCAGCCCCGGGACAGGGTCCTCCGGAGCTTTCTTT. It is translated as CAISPGTGSSGAFF.

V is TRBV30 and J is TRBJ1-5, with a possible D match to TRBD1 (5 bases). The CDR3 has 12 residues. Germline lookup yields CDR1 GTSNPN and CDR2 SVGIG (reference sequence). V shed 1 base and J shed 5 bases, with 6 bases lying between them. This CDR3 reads CAWSEQDQPQHF. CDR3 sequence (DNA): TGTGCCTGGAGTGAACAGGATCAGCCCCAGCATTTT.

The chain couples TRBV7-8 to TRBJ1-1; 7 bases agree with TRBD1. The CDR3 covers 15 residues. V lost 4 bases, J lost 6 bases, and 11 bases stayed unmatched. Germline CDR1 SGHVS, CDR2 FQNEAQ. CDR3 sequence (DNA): TGTGCCAGCAGCTCTAGAAACAGGGGCAGTGCTGAAGCTTTCTTT. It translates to CASSSRNRGSAEAFF.

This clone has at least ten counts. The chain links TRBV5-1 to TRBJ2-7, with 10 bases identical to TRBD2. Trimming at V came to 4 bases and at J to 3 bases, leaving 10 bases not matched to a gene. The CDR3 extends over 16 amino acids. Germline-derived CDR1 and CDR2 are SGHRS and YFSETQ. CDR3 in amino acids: CASSPGLAAGSYEQYF. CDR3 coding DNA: TGCGCCAGCAGCCCCGGACTAGCGGCAGGAAGCTACGAGCAGTACTTC. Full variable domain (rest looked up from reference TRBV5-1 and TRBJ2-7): KAGVTQTPRYLIKTRGQQVTLSCSPISGHRSVSWYQQTPGQGLQFLFEYFSETQRNKGNFPGRFSGRQFSNSRSEMNVSTLELGDSALYLCASSPGLAAGSYEQYFGPGTRLTVT.

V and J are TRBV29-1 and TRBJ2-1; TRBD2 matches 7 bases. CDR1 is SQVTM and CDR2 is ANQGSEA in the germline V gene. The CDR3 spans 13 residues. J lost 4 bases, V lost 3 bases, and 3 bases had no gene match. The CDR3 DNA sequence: TGCAGCGTTGAGGGACTATATTACAATGAGCAGTTCTTC. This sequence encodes CSVEGLYYNEQFF.

This chain's CDR3 is CASSLVHSEQFF. The CDR3 DNA reads TGTGCCAGCAGCTTAGTACATAGTGAGCAGTTCTTC. This chain connects TRBV11-3 to TRBJ2-1; D gene unclear. Per the germline V gene, CDR1 is SGHNT and CDR2 is YENEEA. This CDR3 is 12 amino acids long. V was clipped by 1 base and J by 9 bases, with 7 bases between them.

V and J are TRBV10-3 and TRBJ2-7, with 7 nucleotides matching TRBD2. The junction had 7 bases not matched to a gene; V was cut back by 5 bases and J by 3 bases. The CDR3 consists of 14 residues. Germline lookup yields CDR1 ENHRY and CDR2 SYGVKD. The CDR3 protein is CAISPMGGGYEQYF. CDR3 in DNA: TGTGCCATCAGTCCGATGGGCGGGGGCTACGAGCAGTACTTC.

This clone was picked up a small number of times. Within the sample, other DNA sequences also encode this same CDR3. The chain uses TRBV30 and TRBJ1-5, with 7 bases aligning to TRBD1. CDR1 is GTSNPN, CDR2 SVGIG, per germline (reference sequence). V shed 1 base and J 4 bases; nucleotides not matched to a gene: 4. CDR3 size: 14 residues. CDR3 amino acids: CAWSGDRVNQPQHF. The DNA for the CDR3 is TGTGCCTGGAGTGGAGACAGGGTAAATCAGCCCCAGCATTTT.

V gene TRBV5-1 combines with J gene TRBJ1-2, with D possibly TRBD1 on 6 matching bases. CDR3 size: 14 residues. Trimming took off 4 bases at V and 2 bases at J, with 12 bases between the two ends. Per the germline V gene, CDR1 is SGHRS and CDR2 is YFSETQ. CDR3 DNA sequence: TGCGCCAGCAGCCCTGGACAGACAAACTATGGCTACACCTTC. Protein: CASSPGQTNYGYTF.